Here is one T cell receptor beta chain with its context. The antigen remains unidentified. The sample belongs to a study of cytomegalovirus exposure and HLA in healthy donors. Study-level points and caveats: For presence/absence analyses, sequencing depth was assumed to be roughly uniform across donors.

The PCR used 60 Vbeta and 13 Jbeta primers. Generated by immunoSEQ multiplex PCR, the TCRdb table keeps only in-frame clones and is missing some. The sample carries 200,000 to 300,000 clones, around 78% recorded once. This CDR3 has 19 residues. J lost 4 bases, V lost 2 bases, and 9 bases had no gene match. Germline V CDR1 and CDR2: MNHEY, SMNVEV (reference sequence). The chain has TRBV27 and TRBJ2-2; TRBD2 agrees at 14 bases. The sample was PBMCs. The source of this sequence is a boy younger than 18 in good health and CMV-seronegative. CDR3 sequence (DNA): TGTGCCAGCAGTTTAGATCGACTAGCGGGAGGGACGGCCACCGGGGAGCTGTTTTTT. Translated, it gives CASSLDRLAGGTATGELFF.